Included here is one TCR beta chain sequence, with context. Profiling relied on immunoSEQ multiplex PCR, and the TCRdb table lists in-frame clones only, not all of them. Found here are around 250,000 clones, around 84% of them singletons; the top ten hold about 1.5%. These data originate in a study of blood T cell repertoires in COVID-19. Overall study: Samples came from the United States, Italy and Spain, spanning acute and convalescent COVID-19. T cells, B-cell-depleted T cells, or PBMCs supplied cDNA or gDNA.

J lost 6 bases, V lost 6 bases, and 10 bases had no gene match. The CDR3 runs to 15 residues. Germline V gene data show CDR1 as ENHRY and CDR2 as SYGVKD. Cohort assignment relied on participant-reported clinical history. V usage is TRBV10-3 and J usage is TRBJ2-7, with TRBD1 matching 11 bases. This receptor was taken from a woman aged 45-65 years who had recovered from COVID-19. Sequencing used PBMCs or T cells enriched from blood (not recorded which). The CDR3 nucleotides read TGTGCCATCAGCAACAGAGGACAGGGGGCGGGCGAGCAGTACTTC. The encoded protein is CAISNRGQGAGEQYF.